The 6 T cell receptor beta chains below all came from one sample that was sequenced in a study of blood T cell repertoires in COVID-19. Using immunoSEQ multiplex PCR, the repertoire was profiled, and TCRdb retains in-frame clones only, with some absent. The top ten clones hold less than 9% of a sample with roughly 120,000 clones, around 80% of them seen once. The specimen sequenced was peripheral blood. Source of these receptors: a man between 70 and 80 years old with active or convalescent COVID-19.

V and J are TRBV27 and TRBJ1-6; D not certain. Germline CDR1 reads MNHEY; CDR2 reads SMNVEV (reference sequence). Trimming took off 2 bases at V and 14 bases at J, with 10 bases between the two ends. The CDR3 runs 12 residues. Here the CDR3 DNA reads TGTGCCAGCAGTTTAGCGGGCGGCGCCCTCCACTTT. This encodes CASSLAGGALHF.

The gene calls are TRBV5-1 and TRBJ2-3; tentatively, D is TRBD1 (6 bases). V was pared by 1 base and J by 2 bases, with 11 bases between. Germline assignment: CDR1 SGHRS and CDR2 YFSETQ. The CDR3 runs to 15 residues. The DNA for the CDR3 is TGCGCCAGCAGCTTGCTAGGGGGTCTCACAGATACGCAGTATTTT. Protein product: CASSLLGGLTDTQYF. The whole variable domain, remainder taken from reference TRBV5-1 and TRBJ2-3, is KAGVTQTPRYLIKTRGQQVTLSCSPISGHRSVSWYQQTPGQGLQFLFEYFSETQRNKGNFPGRFSGRQFSNSRSEMNVSTLELGDSALYLCASSLLGGLTDTQYFGPGTRLTVL.

About this clone: Within the sample, other DNA sequences also encode this same CDR3. V and J are TRBV7-8 and TRBJ1-1; 9 bases are shared with TRBD1. Germline loops: CDR1 SGHVS, CDR2 FQNEAQ. The length of the CDR3 is 13 residues. J gave up 4 bases and V 3 bases, and 0 bases lay outside the gene matches. The DNA for the CDR3 is TGTGCCAGCAGCTTGACAGGGGGCACTGAAGCTTTCTTT. As protein: CASSLTGGTEAFF.

V gene TRBV5-1 combines with J gene TRBJ1-2, with TRBD1 matching over 12 bases. V shed 2 bases and J 3 bases; nucleotides not matched to a gene: 8. CDR3 size: 17 residues. Looked up from germline, CDR1 is SGHRS and CDR2 is YFSETQ. CDR3 residues: CASSFRDRGLGYYGYTF. CDR3 coding DNA: TGCGCCAGCAGCTTCCGGGACAGGGGGCTCGGGTACTATGGCTACACCTTC.

The chain carries TRBV6-1 and TRBJ1-2; no definite D call. Germline CDR1 and CDR2: MNHNS and SASEGT. V lost 1 base to trimming and J lost 4 bases, with 16 bases between them. CDR3 length equals 16 residues. CDR3 sequence reads: CASSEVPTLTGYGYTF. The CDR3 DNA reads as TGTGCCAGCAGTGAAGTCCCAACCTTAACGGGCTATGGCTACACCTTC.

The rearrangement links TRBV2 to TRBJ2-7, with TRBD2 identical over 7 bases. The germline CDR1 and CDR2 sequences are SNHLY and FYNNEI. V lost 6 bases to trimming and J lost 7 bases; unmatched junction nucleotides: 6. The CDR3 has 12 amino acids. This CDR3 reads CASSGLVREQYF. CDR3 bases: TGTGCCAGCAGCGGACTAGTTCGGGAGCAGTACTTC. Using reference TRBV2 and TRBJ2-7 for the parts outside the CDR3, the full variable domain is EPEVTQTPSHQVTQMGQEVILRCVPISNHLYFYWYRQILGQKVEFLVSFYNNEISEKSEIFDDQFSVERPDGSNFTLKIRSTKLEDSAMYFCASSGLVREQYFGPGTRLTVT.